The 10 T cell receptor beta chains below all came from one sample that was sequenced in a study of CD8 T cells in ankylosing spondylitis. One entry per CDR3 protein results from TCRdb running MiXCR on the 5' RACE reads. Here the sample spans some 240,000 distinct CDR3 sequences, more than 20% being singletons. The sample taken for sequencing was blood, either unsorted or a sorted T cell fraction (not recorded which). The source of these receptors is a male donor with ankylosing spondylitis or in good health (not recorded which).

The CDR3 region has the DNA TGTGCCAGCAGTTTAGGGGGGCTAGCGGTCCAAGAGACCCAGTACTTC. Translating it yields CASSLGGLAVQETQYF. The chain uses TRBV12-3 or TRBV12-4 and TRBJ2-5; a weak D match, TRBD2 (7 bases). This CDR3 is built from 16 residues. V lost 1 base, J lost 1 base, and 13 bases lay in between.

This clonotype was recorded a few times. The chain is built from TRBV10-2 and TRBJ2-7; 9 bases match TRBD1. The CDR3 is 14 residues long. Trimming cost V 7 bases and J 4 bases; bases outside gene matches: 8. The V gene's germline CDR1 is WSHSY and CDR2 SAAADI. The CDR3 protein is CASTRDRDWYEQYF. DNA for the CDR3: TGCGCCAGCACTCGGGACAGGGATTGGTACGAGCAGTACTTC.

This clonotype occurred many times. The V and J genes are TRBV18 and TRBJ2-5, with D unresolved. The V end lost 1 base, the J end lost 2 bases, and 8 bases lay between the germline ends. Germline values: CDR1 KGHSH, CDR2 LQKENI. The CDR3 runs to 14 residues. CDR3 bases: TGTGCCAGCTCACCACTGGCGGCACAAGAGACCCAGTACTTC. The encoded protein is CASSPLAAQETQYF.

The rearrangement links TRBV12-3 or TRBV12-4 to TRBJ2-7; D unclear. CDR3 length equals 12 residues. V lost 5 bases, J lost 5 bases, and 10 bases lay in between. The DNA of the CDR3 is TGTGCCAGCAGTCTCGCCCCGGACGAGCAGTACTTC. Protein: CASSLAPDEQYF.

Many counts were recorded for this clonotype. The chain employs TRBV12-3 or TRBV12-4 and TRBJ2-7, with a possible D match to TRBD2 (6 bases). The CDR3 is made up of 12 amino acids. V was cut by 10 bases and J by 4 bases, with 14 bases left in between. The CDR3 bases are TGTGCCACCGGGAGCCCCAGTTACGAGCAGTACTTC. Translated: CATGSPSYEQYF.

The V and J genes are TRBV2 and TRBJ2-3; D is tentatively TRBD1 or TRBD2 (5 bases each). Germline assignment: CDR1 SNHLY and CDR2 FYNNEI. The V and J ends lost 7 bases and 0 bases respectively, with 11 bases between them. The CDR3 is 14 amino acids. The CDR3 region has the DNA TGTGCCAGCACGCCGGGACGCAGCACAGATACGCAGTATTTT. Protein: CASTPGRSTDTQYF.

The V call is TRBV2, the J call TRBJ2-5; tentative D call: TRBD2 (6 bases). Germline CDR1 is SNHLY and CDR2 is FYNNEI. V was pared by 6 bases and J by 0 bases, with 11 bases between. The CDR3 extends over 14 amino acids. The CDR3 DNA is TGTGCCAGCAGGGCCCTAGCGAACCAAGAGACCCAGTACTTC. It specifies CASRALANQETQYF.

The chain employs TRBV20-1 and TRBJ1-5; a possible D gene is TRBD1 (5 bases). Trimming left V 4 bases short and J 5 bases short, with 9 bases between. Germline CDR1 reads DFQATT; CDR2 reads SNEGSKA (reference sequence). The CDR3 consists of 12 residues. Here the CDR3 DNA reads TGCAGTGCTACCAGGGAGGATCAGCCCCAGCATTTT. Protein product: CSATREDQPQHF.

V is TRBV19 and J is TRBJ2-3; 9 bases are shared with TRBD1. Germline trimming cut 9 bases from V and 1 base from J; bases unmatched to any gene: 5. This CDR3 has 14 residues. The germline V gene encodes CDR1 LNHDA and CDR2 SQIVND (reference sequence). The CDR3 protein is CASRNRGRTDTQYF. CDR3 in DNA: TGTGCCAGCAGGAACAGGGGGCGCACAGATACGCAGTATTTT.

The chain recombines TRBV5-1 with TRBJ2-1; 9 nucleotides line up with TRBD2. The germline CDR1 and CDR2 sequences are SGHRS and YFSETQ. This CDR3 contains 14 residues. The V segment lost 4 bases and the J segment 8 bases; nucleotides outside the gene matches: 7. CDR3 region: CASSRGGATDEQFF. For the CDR3, the DNA is TGCGCCAGCAGCCGCGGGGGGGCGACGGATGAGCAGTTCTTC. Complete variable domain (other parts from reference TRBV5-1 and TRBJ2-1): KAGVTQTPRYLIKTRGQQVTLSCSPISGHRSVSWYQQTPGQGLQFLFEYFSETQRNKGNFPGRFSGRQFSNSRSEMNVSTLELGDSALYLCASSRGGATDEQFFGPGTRLTVL.